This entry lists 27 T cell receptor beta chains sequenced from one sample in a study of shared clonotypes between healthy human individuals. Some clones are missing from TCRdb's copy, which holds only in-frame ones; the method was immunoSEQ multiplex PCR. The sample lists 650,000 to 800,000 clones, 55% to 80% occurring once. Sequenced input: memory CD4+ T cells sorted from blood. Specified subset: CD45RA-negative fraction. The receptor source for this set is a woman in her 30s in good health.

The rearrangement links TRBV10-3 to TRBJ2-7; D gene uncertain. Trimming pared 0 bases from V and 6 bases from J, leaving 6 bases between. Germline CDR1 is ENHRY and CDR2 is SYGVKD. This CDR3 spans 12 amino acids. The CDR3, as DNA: TGTGCCATCAGTGAGTCGGTCTTCGAGCAGTACTTC. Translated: CAISESVFEQYF.

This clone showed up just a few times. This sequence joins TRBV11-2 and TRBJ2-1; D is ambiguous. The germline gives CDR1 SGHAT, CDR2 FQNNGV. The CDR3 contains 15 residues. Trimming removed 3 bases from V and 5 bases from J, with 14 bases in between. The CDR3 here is CASSFATAPNNEQFF. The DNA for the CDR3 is TGTGCCAGCAGCTTTGCGACCGCCCCCAACAATGAGCAGTTCTTC.

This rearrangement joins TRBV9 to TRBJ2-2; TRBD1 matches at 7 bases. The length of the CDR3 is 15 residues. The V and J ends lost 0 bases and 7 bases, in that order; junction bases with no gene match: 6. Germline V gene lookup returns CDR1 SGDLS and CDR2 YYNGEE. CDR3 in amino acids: CASSVAGRGYGELFF. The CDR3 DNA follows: TGTGCCAGCAGCGTAGCCGGCAGGGGGTACGGGGAGCTGTTTTTT.

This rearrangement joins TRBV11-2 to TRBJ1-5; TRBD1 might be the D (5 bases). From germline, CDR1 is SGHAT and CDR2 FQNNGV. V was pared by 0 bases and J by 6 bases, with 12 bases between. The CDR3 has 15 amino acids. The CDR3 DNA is TGTGCCAGCAGCTTAGATCCGGTGGGGGGTCAGCCCCAGCATTTT. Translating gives CASSLDPVGGQPQHF.

This CDR3 reads CASSQGPGEEGNEQFF. As DNA, the CDR3 is TGTGCCAGCAGCCAAGGCCCGGGGGAGGAGGGTAATGAGCAGTTCTTC. The chain has TRBV4-2 and TRBJ2-1, with a possible D match to TRBD2 (6 bases). Germline V gene data show CDR1 as LGHNA and CDR2 as YNFKEQ. V lost 1 base and J lost 7, with 17 bases in between. The CDR3 spans 16 residues.

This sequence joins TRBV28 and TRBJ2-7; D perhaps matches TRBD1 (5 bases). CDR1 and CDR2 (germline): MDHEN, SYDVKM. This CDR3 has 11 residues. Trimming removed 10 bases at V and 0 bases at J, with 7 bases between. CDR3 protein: CANQGSYEQYF. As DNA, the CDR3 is TGTGCCAACCAGGGCTCCTACGAGCAGTACTTC.

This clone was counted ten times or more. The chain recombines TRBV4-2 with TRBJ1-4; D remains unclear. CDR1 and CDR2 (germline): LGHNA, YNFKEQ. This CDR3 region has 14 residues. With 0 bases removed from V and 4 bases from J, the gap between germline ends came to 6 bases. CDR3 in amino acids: CASSQESRNEKLFF. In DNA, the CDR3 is TGTGCCAGCAGCCAAGAGAGCCGTAATGAAAAACTGTTTTTT.

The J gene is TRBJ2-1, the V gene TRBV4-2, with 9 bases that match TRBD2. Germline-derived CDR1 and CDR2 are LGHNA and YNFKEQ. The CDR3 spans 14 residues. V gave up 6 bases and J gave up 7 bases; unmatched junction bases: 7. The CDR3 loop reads CASRSSGGLNEQFF. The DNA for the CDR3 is TGTGCCAGCAGATCGAGCGGGGGGTTGAATGAGCAGTTCTTC.

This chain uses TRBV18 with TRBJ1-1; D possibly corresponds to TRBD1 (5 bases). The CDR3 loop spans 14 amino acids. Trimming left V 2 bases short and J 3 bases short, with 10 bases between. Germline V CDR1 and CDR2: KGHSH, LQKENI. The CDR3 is CASSPTGLDTEAFF. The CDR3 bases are TGTGCCAGCTCACCAACAGGATTGGACACTGAAGCTTTCTTT.

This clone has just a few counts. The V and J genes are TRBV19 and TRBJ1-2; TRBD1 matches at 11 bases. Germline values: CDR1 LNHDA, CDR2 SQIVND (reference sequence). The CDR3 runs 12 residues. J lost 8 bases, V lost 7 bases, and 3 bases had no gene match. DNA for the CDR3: TGTGCCAGTACGGGACAGGGGGAGGGCTACACCTTC. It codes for CASTGQGEGYTF.

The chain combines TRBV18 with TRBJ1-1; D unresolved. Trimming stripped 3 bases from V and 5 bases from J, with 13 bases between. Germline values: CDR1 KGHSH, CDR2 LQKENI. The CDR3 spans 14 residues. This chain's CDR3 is CASSPRERYTEAFF. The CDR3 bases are TGTGCCAGCTCACCTCGGGAGAGATATACTGAAGCTTTCTTT.

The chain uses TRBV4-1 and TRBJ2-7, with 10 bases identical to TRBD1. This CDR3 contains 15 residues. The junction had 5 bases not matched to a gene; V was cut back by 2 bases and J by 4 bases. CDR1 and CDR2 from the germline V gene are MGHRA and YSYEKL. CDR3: CASSQNRDRGYEQYF. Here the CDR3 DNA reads TGCGCCAGCAGCCAAAACCGGGACAGGGGATACGAGCAGTACTTC.

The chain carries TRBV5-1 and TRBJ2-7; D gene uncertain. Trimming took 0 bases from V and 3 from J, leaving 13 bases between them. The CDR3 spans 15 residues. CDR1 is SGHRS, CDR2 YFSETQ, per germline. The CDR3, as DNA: TGCGCCAGCAGCTTGGGGGCGATCCTCGGCTACGAGCAGTACTTC. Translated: CASSLGAILGYEQYF. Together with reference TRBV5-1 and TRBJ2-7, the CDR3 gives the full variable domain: KAGVTQTPRYLIKTRGQQVTLSCSPISGHRSVSWYQQTPGQGLQFLFEYFSETQRNKGNFPGRFSGRQFSNSRSEMNVSTLELGDSALYLCASSLGAILGYEQYFGPGTRLTVT.

In DNA form, the CDR3 reads TGTGCCAGCAGTCTTGGACTAGCGGTCGACTACAATGAGCAGTTCTTC. Translation: CASSLGLAVDYNEQFF. The genes are TRBV5-8 and TRBJ2-1, with TRBD2 identical over 10 bases. The CDR3 consists of 16 residues. Germline CDR1 reads SGHTS; CDR2 reads YDEGEE. Trimming cost V 5 bases and J 3 bases; bases outside gene matches: 8.

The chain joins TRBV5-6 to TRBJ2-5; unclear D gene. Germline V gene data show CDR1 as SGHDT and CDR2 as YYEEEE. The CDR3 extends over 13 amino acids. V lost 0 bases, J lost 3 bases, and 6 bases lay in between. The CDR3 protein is CASSLDKKETQYF. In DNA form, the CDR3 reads TGTGCCAGCAGCTTGGACAAGAAAGAGACCCAGTACTTC.

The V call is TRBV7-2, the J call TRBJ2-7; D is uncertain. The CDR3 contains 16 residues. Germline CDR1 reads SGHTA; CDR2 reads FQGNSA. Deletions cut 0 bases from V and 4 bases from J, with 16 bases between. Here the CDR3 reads CASSLASLPARYEQYF. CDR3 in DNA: TGTGCCAGCAGCTTAGCTTCCCTGCCGGCCCGTTACGAGCAGTACTTC.

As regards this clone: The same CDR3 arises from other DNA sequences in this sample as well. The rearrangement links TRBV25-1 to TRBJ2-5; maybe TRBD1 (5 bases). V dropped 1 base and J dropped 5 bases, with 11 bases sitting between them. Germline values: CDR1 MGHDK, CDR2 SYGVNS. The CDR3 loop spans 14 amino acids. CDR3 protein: CASSESTGEETQYF. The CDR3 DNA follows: TGTGCCAGCAGTGAATCAACAGGAGAGGAGACCCAGTACTTC.

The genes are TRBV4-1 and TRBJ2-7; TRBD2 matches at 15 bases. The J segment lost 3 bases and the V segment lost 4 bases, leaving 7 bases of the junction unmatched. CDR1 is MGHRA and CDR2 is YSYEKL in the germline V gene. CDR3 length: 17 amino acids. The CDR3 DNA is TGCGCCAGCAGCCCCCGGACTAGCGGGAGGGGAGACTACGAGCAGTACTTC. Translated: CASSPRTSGRGDYEQYF.

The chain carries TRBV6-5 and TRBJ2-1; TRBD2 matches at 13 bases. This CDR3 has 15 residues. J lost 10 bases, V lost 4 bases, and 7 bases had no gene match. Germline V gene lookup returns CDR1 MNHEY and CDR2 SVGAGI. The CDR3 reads CASSSRTSGRREQFF. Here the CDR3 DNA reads TGTGCCAGCAGTTCCCGGACTAGCGGGAGACGCGAGCAGTTCTTC.

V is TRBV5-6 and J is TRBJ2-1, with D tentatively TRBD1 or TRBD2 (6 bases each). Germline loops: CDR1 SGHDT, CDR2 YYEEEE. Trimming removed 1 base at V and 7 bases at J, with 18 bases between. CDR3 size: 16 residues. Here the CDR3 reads CASSLSRLWGANEQFF. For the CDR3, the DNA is TGTGCCAGCAGCTTGTCCCGTTTATGGGGGGCTAATGAGCAGTTCTTC.

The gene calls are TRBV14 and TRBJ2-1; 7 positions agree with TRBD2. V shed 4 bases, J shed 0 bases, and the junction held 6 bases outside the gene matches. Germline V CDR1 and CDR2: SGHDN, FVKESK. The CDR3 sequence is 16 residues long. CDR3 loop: CASSPGTTPSYNEQFF. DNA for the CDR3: TGTGCCAGCAGCCCAGGGACTACCCCCTCCTACAATGAGCAGTTCTTC.

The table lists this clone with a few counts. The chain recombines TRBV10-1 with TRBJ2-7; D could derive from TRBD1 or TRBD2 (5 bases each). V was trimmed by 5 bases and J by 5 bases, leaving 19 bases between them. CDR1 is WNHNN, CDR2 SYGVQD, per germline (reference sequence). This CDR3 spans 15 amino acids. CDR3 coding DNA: TGCGCCAGCAGTAGAGACGGACCCCTGGGGGACGAGCAGTACTTC. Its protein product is CASSRDGPLGDEQYF.

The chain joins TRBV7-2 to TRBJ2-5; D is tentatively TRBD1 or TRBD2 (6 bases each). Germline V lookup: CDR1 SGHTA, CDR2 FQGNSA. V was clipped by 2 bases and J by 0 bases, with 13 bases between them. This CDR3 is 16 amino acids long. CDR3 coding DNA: TGTGCCAGCAGCTTAATGGGGGCGGGGCACCAAGAGACCCAGTACTTC. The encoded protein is CASSLMGAGHQETQYF.

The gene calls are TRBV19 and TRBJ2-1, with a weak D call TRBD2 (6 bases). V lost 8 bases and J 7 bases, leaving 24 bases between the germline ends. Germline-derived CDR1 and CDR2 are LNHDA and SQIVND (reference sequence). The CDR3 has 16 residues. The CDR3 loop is CASRNPNGSPGNEQFF. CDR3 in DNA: TGTGCCAGTCGCAACCCTAACGGGAGTCCGGGTAATGAGCAGTTCTTC.

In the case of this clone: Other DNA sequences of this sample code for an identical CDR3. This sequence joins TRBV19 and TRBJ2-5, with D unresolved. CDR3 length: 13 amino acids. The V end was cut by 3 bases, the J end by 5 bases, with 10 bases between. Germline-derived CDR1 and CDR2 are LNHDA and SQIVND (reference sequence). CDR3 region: CASSIPGSETQYF. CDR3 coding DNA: TGTGCCAGTAGTATCCCTGGATCGGAGACCCAGTACTTC.

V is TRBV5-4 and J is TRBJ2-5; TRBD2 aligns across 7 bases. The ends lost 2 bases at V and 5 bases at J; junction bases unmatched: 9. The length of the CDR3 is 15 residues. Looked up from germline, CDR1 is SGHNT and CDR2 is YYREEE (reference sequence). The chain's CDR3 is CASSFRSGKAETQYF. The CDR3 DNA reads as TGTGCCAGCAGCTTCCGCAGCGGGAAGGCTGAGACCCAGTACTTC.

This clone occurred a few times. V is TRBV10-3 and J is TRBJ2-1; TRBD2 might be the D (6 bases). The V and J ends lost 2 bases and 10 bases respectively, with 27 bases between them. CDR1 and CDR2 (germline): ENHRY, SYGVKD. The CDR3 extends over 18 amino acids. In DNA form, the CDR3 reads TGTGCCATCAGTGAGCAAGGGAGGACCTCGCATAGTGTTTTCGAGCAGTTCTTC. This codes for CAISEQGRTSHSVFEQFF.